This T cell receptor beta chain stems from a study of blood T cell repertoires in COVID-19. Study information: Whether acute or convalescent, the COVID-19 samples came from the United States, Italy and Spain. In each case, the material was cDNA or gDNA derived from T cells, B-cell-depleted T cells, or PBMCs.

Followed longitudinally, the Seattle patients had been enrolled during active infection. This clone was seen a single time. V was clipped by 1 base and J by 4 bases; unmatched bases: 5. This CDR3 spans 18 amino acids. In germline, CDR1 is MDHEN, CDR2 SYDVKM. Per the study methods: Amplification of reference gene primers was used by the study to estimate nucleated cell counts. Sequencing was performed with immunoSEQ multiplex PCR; in TCRdb, only in-frame clones are kept and a portion is missing. The V and J calls and clone size are taken from that table; D and trimming were inferred from the DNA. The sample contains around 270,000 clones, around nine tenths of which appear only once.

The chain uses TRBV28 and TRBJ2-3; 16 bases map to TRBD2. The sequence was collected from a woman in her sixties or seventies with COVID-19, enrolled during active disease. The sequenced sample consisted of peripheral blood. The CDR3 nucleotides are TGTGCCAGCAGTTTATACGGGACTAGCGGGAGGGGGGCAGATACGCAGTATTTT. Translated, it gives CASSLYGTSGRGADTQYF. Filled out from reference TRBV28 and TRBJ2-3, the complete variable domain reads DVKVTQSSRYLVKRTGEKVFLECVQDMDHENMFWYRQDPGLGLRLIYFSYDVKMKEKGDIPEGYSVSREKKERFSLILESASTNQTSMYLCASSLYGTSGRGADTQYFGPGTRLTVL.